These 25 T cell receptor beta chains share one sample of origin, sequenced in a study of control samples from healthy donors and cancer patients. Here immunoSEQ multiplex PCR was the method, and the copy in TCRdb shows in-frame clones only, minus some. The sample consists of approximately 140,000 clones, 91% of them appearing once. The specimen sequenced was blood. The receptors stem from a man aged 18 to 30 in good health.

V and J are TRBV10-2 and TRBJ2-1; 13 bases map to TRBD2. Germline CDR1 WSHSY, CDR2 SAAADI. Losses at the gene ends were 3 bases for V and 13 bases for J; bases not matched to a gene: 9. CDR3 length: 15 residues. CDR3 sequence (DNA): TGCGCCAGCAGTGAAGTACTAGCGGGGGGGCCCAGACAGTTCTTC. It specifies CASSEVLAGGPRQFF.

This clone was counted once. The rearrangement links TRBV19 to TRBJ2-5; possible D gene TRBD1, 5 bases. V was clipped by 8 bases and J by 2 bases, with 9 bases between them. CDR1 and CDR2 from the germline V gene are LNHDA and SQIVND (reference sequence). The CDR3 is made up of 12 amino acids. Written as DNA, the CDR3 is TGTGCCAGTGGAAACAGGCAAGAGACCCAGTACTTC. This translates into CASGNRQETQYF.

The chain couples TRBV6-1 to TRBJ1-2; unclear D gene. This CDR3 comprises 13 residues. Looked up from germline, CDR1 is MNHNS and CDR2 is SASEGT. Trimming stripped 2 bases from V and 4 bases from J, with 8 bases between. As DNA, the CDR3 is TGTGCCAGCAGTGAAAGGGTCTCCTATGGCTACACCTTC. The encoded protein is CASSERVSYGYTF.

The rearrangement uses TRBV10-3 and TRBJ2-4, with a weak D call TRBD1 (5 bases). This CDR3 region has 22 residues. The germline V gene has CDR1 ENHRY and CDR2 SYGVKD. Trimming left V 0 bases short and J 0 bases short, with 27 bases between. The CDR3 protein is CAISESAGLCRPALLAKNIQYF. The DNA of the CDR3 is TGTGCCATCAGTGAGTCGGCAGGGTTGTGCCGGCCTGCGCTTCTAGCCAAAAACATTCAGTACTTC.

This clone was picked up one time. This chain connects TRBV29-1 to TRBJ1-2; TRBD1 agrees at 9 bases. Germline V CDR1 and CDR2: SQVTM, ANQGSEA. The CDR3 length is 14 residues. After removal of 6 bases from V and 5 bases from J, the junction contained 10 bases not matched to a gene. CDR3 protein: CSVRPGTGLYGYTF. CDR3 sequence (DNA): TGCAGCGTACGGCCCGGGACAGGGCTATATGGCTACACCTTC.

This chain uses TRBV6-5 with TRBJ2-2; 9 bases fit TRBD1. Germline-derived CDR1 and CDR2 are MNHEY and SVGAGI. CDR3 size: 14 residues. After removal of 7 bases from V and 9 bases from J, the junction contained 9 bases not matched to a gene. CDR3 residues: CASKGQGGSRELFF. Here the CDR3 DNA reads TGTGCCAGCAAGGGACAGGGAGGTTCCCGGGAGCTGTTTTTT.

The chain is built from TRBV15 and TRBJ2-1, with a possible D match to TRBD2 (5 bases). There are 14 residues in the CDR3. V lost 0 bases to trimming and J lost 5 bases, with 8 bases between them. Per the germline V gene, CDR1 is LNHNV and CDR2 is YYDKDF (reference sequence). CDR3 coding DNA: TGTGCCACCAGCAGAGATCCGGGAAACAATGAGCAGTTCTTC. Its translation is CATSRDPGNNEQFF.

The table lists this clone with a count of one. The chain uses TRBV14 and TRBJ2-2; 10 bases map to TRBD1. CDR3 size: 16 residues. Germline CDR1 reads SGHDN; CDR2 reads FVKESK. Trimming removed 1 base from V and 4 bases from J; junction bases left unmatched: 3. The CDR3 nucleotides are TGTGCCAGCAGCCAAGGCGGGACAGGGGTCACCGGGGAGCTGTTTTTT. As protein: CASSQGGTGVTGELFF.

This sequence joins TRBV20-1 and TRBJ1-1; weak D call: TRBD1 (5 bases). Deletions cut 3 bases from V and 5 bases from J, with 10 bases between. The CDR3 has 12 amino acids. Germline V gene lookup returns CDR1 DFQATT and CDR2 SNEGSKA (reference sequence). The CDR3 bases are TGCAGTGCTAGTATGGGGGGAACTGAAGCTTTCTTT. This sequence encodes CSASMGGTEAFF.

The CDR3 DNA follows: TGTGCCAGCAGCCAAGGGGTGAATAGCAATCAGCCCCAGCATTTT. This translates into CASSQGVNSNQPQHF. The chain joins TRBV3-1 (or the pseudogene TRBV3-2) to TRBJ1-5; D call uncertain. Germline values: CDR1 LGHDT, CDR2 YNNKEL (reference sequence). There are 15 residues in the CDR3. With 1 base removed from V and 0 bases from J, the gap between germline ends came to 7 bases.

This chain joins TRBV6-2 or TRBV6-3 and TRBJ1-3; D is undetermined. In germline, CDR1 is MNHEY, CDR2 SVGEGT. This CDR3 has 17 amino acids. Trimming left V 5 bases short and J 3 bases short, with 20 bases between. The CDR3 region is CASSHRGDLKFGNTIYF. The CDR3 DNA reads TGTGCCAGCAGTCACCGCGGTGATCTTAAGTTTGGAAACACCATATATTTT.

This clone was counted a single time. The chain employs TRBV2 and TRBJ1-1; D unresolved. The CDR3 has 12 residues. In germline, CDR1 is SNHLY, CDR2 FYNNEI. The germline V and J ends were trimmed by 4 bases and 10 bases, with 13 bases remaining between them. The CDR3 region has the DNA TGTGCCAGCAGTGGTTTTGAGGCAGCAGCTTTCTTT. Its protein product is CASSGFEAAAFF.

This chain links TRBV6-2 or TRBV6-3 with TRBJ2-7; D may correspond to TRBD1 or TRBD2 (7 bases each). This CDR3 has 17 residues. The germline V and J ends were trimmed by 4 bases and 6 bases, with 25 bases remaining between them. CDR1 and CDR2 (germline): MNHEY, SVGEGT. CDR3 sequence reads: CASSSPNRQGGTVEQYF. The CDR3 DNA is TGTGCCAGCAGTTCCCCAAATCGACAGGGAGGGACCGTCGAGCAGTACTTC.

The chain combines TRBV5-4 with TRBJ2-5; D is uncertain. Trimming shortened V by 0 bases and J by 2 bases, and 8 bases separated the two germline ends. Germline CDR1 and CDR2: SGHNT and YYREEE (reference sequence). There are 14 residues in the CDR3. The CDR3 sequence: CASSLADFQETQYF. As DNA, the CDR3 is TGTGCCAGCAGCTTGGCCGACTTTCAAGAGACCCAGTACTTC.

The V and J genes are TRBV9 and TRBJ1-1; D ambiguous. V lost 0 bases and J 4 bases, leaving 13 bases between the germline ends. Germline CDR1 SGDLS, CDR2 YYNGEE. The CDR3 has 15 residues. The CDR3 region has the DNA TGTGCCAGCAGCGTAGGAGACCGCCGTTTCACTGAAGCTTTCTTT. Its protein product is CASSVGDRRFTEAFF.

This clone has just one count. The V gene is TRBV7-9, the J gene TRBJ1-5; D is uncertain. The CDR3 is 12 amino acids. Trimming took off 3 bases at V and 3 bases at J, with 3 bases between the two ends. Per germline, CDR1 SEHNR and CDR2 FQNEAQ (reference sequence). DNA of the CDR3: TGTGCCAGCAGCTTCGACAATCAGCCCCAGCATTTT. This codes for CASSFDNQPQHF.

V and J are TRBV9 and TRBJ1-1; TRBD1 aligns across 7 bases. V lost 2 bases, J lost 4 bases, and 17 bases stayed unmatched. Per the germline V gene, CDR1 is SGDLS and CDR2 is YYNGEE. This CDR3 spans 18 amino acids. The CDR3 region has the DNA TGTGCCAGCAGCGTCGAGGTGGGAGGACAGGTTTTTGGCACTGAAGCTTTCTTT. Its translation is CASSVEVGGQVFGTEAFF.

This CDR3 reads CASSVGTGNTNTQYF. Written as DNA, the CDR3 is TGTGCCAGCAGCGTCGGGACAGGGAACACGAATACGCAGTATTTT. This chain connects TRBV9 to TRBJ2-3; 9 bases agree with TRBD1. J lost 7 bases, V lost 2 bases, and 8 bases had no gene match. CDR1 is SGDLS and CDR2 is YYNGEE in the germline V gene. The CDR3 extends over 15 amino acids.

The chain recombines TRBV2 with TRBJ2-5; no reliable D call. The CDR3 is made up of 13 amino acids. Trimming took off 1 base at V and 5 bases at J, with 8 bases between the two ends. Germline loops: CDR1 SNHLY, CDR2 FYNNEI. The CDR3 loop reads CASSEDLRETQYF. CDR3 bases: TGTGCCAGCAGTGAAGATTTGCGTGAGACCCAGTACTTC. The variable domain in full, completed from reference TRBV2 and TRBJ2-5, reads EPEVTQTPSHQVTQMGQEVILRCVPISNHLYFYWYRQILGQKVEFLVSFYNNEISEKSEIFDDQFSVERPDGSNFTLKIRSTKLEDSAMYFCASSEDLRETQYFGPGTRLLVL.

V is TRBV15 and J is TRBJ1-5; a possible D gene is TRBD1 (5 bases). This CDR3 is built from 16 residues. V dropped 0 bases and J dropped 5 bases, with 14 bases sitting between them. Germline V lookup: CDR1 LNHNV, CDR2 YYDKDF (reference sequence). The CDR3 loop is CATSREVLGGDQPQHF. The CDR3 region has the DNA TGTGCCACCAGCAGAGAGGTCCTCGGGGGGGATCAGCCCCAGCATTTT.

As regards this clone: The junction does not match germline at one end; this may be a read error. The chain carries TRBV5-5 and TRBJ1-2; 10 bases agree with TRBD1. Germline-derived CDR1 and CDR2 are SGHKS and YYEKEE (reference sequence). The CDR3 has 13 residues. This CDR3 reads CASSSTTGGGFTF. CDR3 DNA sequence: TGTGCCAGCAGCTCGACGACAGGGGGCGGCTTCACCTTC.

V and J are TRBV5-5 and TRBJ2-1, with D perhaps TRBD2 (6 bases). The V gene's germline CDR1 is SGHKS and CDR2 YYEKEE (reference sequence). The CDR3 spans 15 residues. The germline V and J ends were trimmed by 4 bases and 4 bases, with 15 bases remaining between them. CDR3 sequence reads: CASSLRDSIYNEQFF. In nucleotides, the CDR3 is TGTGCCAGCAGCCTCCGGGACTCCATATACAATGAGCAGTTCTTC.

This sequence joins TRBV7-8 and TRBJ2-3; TRBD2 agrees at 13 bases. The CDR3 sequence is 19 residues long. Germline values: CDR1 SGHVS, CDR2 FQNEAQ. V dropped 3 bases and J dropped 0; count of bases not matched to a gene: 9. The CDR3 is CASSFGTSGIDSSTDTQYF. CDR3 sequence (DNA): TGTGCCAGCAGCTTTGGGACTAGCGGGATAGACTCTAGCACAGATACGCAGTATTTT.

This sequence joins TRBV5-1 and TRBJ2-3; TRBD2 matches 9 bases. Germline values: CDR1 SGHRS, CDR2 YFSETQ. V trimming: 4 bases; J trimming: 1 base; junction bases outside the gene matches: 4. This CDR3 comprises 15 residues. In nucleotides, the CDR3 is TGCGCCAGCAGCCTTTTAGCGGGGGGCACAGATACGCAGTATTTT. It encodes CASSLLAGGTDTQYF.

The V call is TRBV9, the J call TRBJ1-1, with D tentatively TRBD1 (5 bases). CDR1 and CDR2 from the germline V gene are SGDLS and YYNGEE. Trimming shortened V by 3 bases and J by 0 bases, and 12 bases separated the two germline ends. The CDR3 is made up of 15 amino acids. The CDR3 DNA reads TGTGCCAGCAGCGAGGGGACGGAGATGAACACTGAAGCTTTCTTT. Translation: CASSEGTEMNTEAFF.